This TCR beta chain was retrieved from a study of neurological immune-mediated disorders. Trimming shortened V by 3 bases and J by 10 bases, and 13 bases separated the two germline ends. CDR3 length equals 14 residues. The time point here: longitudinal time-point 1 (baseline). 5'RACE with 10-nucleotide random UMIs produced the cDNA. One entry per CDR3 protein results from TCRdb running MiXCR on the 5' RACE reads. This table has around 69,000 distinct CDR3 sequences, roughly 10% appearing once. This clonotype was found many times. The TCR comes from a man younger than 40 in good health. Sequencing used PBMCs. V gene TRBV12-3 or TRBV12-4 combines with J gene TRBJ1-6, with a weak D call TRBD1 (5 bases). For the CDR3, the DNA is TGTGCCAGCAGTTTTACAGGAACGCGGTCACCCCTCCACTTT. Its translation: CASSFTGTRSPLHF.